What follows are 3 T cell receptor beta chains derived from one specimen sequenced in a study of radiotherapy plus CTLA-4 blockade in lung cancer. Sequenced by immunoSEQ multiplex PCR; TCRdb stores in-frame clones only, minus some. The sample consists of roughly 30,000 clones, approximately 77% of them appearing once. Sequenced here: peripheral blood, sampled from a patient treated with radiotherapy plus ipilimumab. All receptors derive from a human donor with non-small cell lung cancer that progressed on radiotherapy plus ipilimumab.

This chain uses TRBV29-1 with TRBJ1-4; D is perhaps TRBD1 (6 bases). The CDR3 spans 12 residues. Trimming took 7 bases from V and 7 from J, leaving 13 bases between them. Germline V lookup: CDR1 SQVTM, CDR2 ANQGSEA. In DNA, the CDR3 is TGCAGCGCAGAGGGGGGGGGTGAAAAACTGTTTTTT. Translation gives CSAEGGGEKLFF.

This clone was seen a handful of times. CDR3 coding DNA: TGTGCCAGCCGCACGGATAATGAAAAACTGTTTTTT. Protein product: CASRTDNEKLFF. The V gene is TRBV28, the J gene TRBJ1-4; D gene ambiguous. Trimming removed 8 bases from V and 4 bases from J, with 8 bases in between. The CDR3 runs to 12 residues. Germline V gene sequence: CDR1 MDHEN, CDR2 SYDVKM.

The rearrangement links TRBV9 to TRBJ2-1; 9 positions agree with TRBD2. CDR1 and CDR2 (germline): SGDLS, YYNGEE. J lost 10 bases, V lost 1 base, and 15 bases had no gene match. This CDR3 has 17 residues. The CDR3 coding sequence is TGTGCCAGCAGCGTATCCCCCCCGGGACTAGCTAACGGGGAGCAGTTCTTC. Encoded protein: CASSVSPPGLANGEQFF.